This TCR beta chain comes out of a study of beta chain features in type 1 diabetes. Of the isolated RNA, all was reverse transcribed, and so the sequenced material was expressed TCRB transcripts. Measured with immunoSEQ multiplex PCR; TCRdb has only the in-frame clones, and not every one. The data hold 60,000 or so clones, with approximately 62% observed a single time. The CDR3 spans 16 residues. Trimming pared 0 bases from V and 5 bases from J, leaving 17 bases between. Germline lookup yields CDR1 SGHRS and CDR2 YFSETQ. The single heparinised draw taken from each donor contained around 110 mL of blood on average.

The origin of this receptor is a young woman in good health. V usage is TRBV5-1 and J usage is TRBJ2-5; D is perhaps TRBD1 (5 bases). The sequenced sample was Tregs from blood. The CDR3, as DNA: TGCGCCAGCAGCTTGGGGCCCCCAGGGCTTGGGGAGACCCAGTACTTC. Protein: CASSLGPPGLGETQYF.